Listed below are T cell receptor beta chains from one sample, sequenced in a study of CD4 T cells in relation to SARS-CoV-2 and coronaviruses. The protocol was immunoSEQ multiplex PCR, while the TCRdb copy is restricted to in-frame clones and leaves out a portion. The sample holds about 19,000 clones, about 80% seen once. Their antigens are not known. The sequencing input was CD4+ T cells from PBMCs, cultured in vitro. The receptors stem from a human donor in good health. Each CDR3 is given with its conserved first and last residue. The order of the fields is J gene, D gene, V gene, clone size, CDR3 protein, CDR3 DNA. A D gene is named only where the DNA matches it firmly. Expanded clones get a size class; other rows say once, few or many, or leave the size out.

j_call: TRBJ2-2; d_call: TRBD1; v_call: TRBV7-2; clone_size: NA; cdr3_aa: CASSPGTANTGELFF; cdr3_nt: TGTGCCAGCAGCCCAGGGACAGCAAACACCGGGGAGCTGTTTTTT
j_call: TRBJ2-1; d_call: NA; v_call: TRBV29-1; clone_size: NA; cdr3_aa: CSVLAEDSYNEQFF; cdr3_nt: TGCAGCGTATTAGCGGAGGACTCCTACAATGAGCAGTTCTTC
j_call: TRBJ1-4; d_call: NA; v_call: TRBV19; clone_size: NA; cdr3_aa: CASSIAATNEKLFF; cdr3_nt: TGTGCCAGTAGTATCGCCGCAACTAATGAAAAACTGTTTTTT
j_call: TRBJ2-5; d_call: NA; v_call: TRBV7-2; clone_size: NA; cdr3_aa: CASSLQAIQETQYF; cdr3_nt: TGTGCCAGCAGCTTACAGGCCATCCAAGAGACCCAGTACTTC
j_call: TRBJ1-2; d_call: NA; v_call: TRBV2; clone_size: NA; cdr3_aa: CASSLRSWVGADGYTF; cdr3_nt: TGTGCCAGCAGCCTTAGATCGTGGGTTGGGGCTGACGGCTACACCTTC
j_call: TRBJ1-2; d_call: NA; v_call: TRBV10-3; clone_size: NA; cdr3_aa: CAISESNLNYGYTF; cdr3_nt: TGTGCCATCAGTGAGTCCAACCTTAACTATGGCTACACCTTC
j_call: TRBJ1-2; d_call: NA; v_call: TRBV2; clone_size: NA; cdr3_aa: CAGLNYGYTF; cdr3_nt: TGTGCCGGACTGAACTATGGCTACACCTTC
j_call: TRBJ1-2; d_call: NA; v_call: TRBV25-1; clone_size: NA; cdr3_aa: CASSGREADDYGYTF; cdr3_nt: TGTGCCAGCAGTGGTCGGGAGGCAGATGACTATGGCTACACCTTC
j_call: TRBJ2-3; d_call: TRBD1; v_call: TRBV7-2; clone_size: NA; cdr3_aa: CASSLGQIGTVGDTQYF; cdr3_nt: TGTGCCAGCAGCTTAGGCCAAATAGGGACAGTTGGGGATACGCAGTATTTT
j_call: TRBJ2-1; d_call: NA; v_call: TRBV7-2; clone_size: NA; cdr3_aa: CASRKGSSYNEQFF; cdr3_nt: TGTGCCAGCAGGAAGGGGAGCTCCTACAATGAGCAGTTCTTC
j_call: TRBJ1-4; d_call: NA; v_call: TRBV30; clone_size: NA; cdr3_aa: CAWEQGGANEKLFF; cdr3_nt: TGTGCCTGGGAACAGGGAGGGGCTAATGAAAAACTGTTTTTT
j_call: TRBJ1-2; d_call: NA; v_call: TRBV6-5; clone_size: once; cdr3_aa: CASSKGHLPHTF; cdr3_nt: TGTGCCAGCAGTAAGGGACATCTCCCCCACACCTTC
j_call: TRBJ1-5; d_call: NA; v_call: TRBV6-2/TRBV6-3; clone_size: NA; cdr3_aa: CASSFQGRGSNQPQHF; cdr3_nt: TGTGCCAGCAGTTTTCAGGGACGAGGTAGCAATCAGCCCCAGCATTTT
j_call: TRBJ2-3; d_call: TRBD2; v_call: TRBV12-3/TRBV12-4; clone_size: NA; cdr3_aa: CASSLAGAHTQYF; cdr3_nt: TGTGCCAGCAGTCTAGCGGGAGCTCATACGCAGTATTTT
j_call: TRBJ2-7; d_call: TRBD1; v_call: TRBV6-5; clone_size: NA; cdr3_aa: CASSYGTGVYEQYF; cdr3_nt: TGTGCCAGCAGTTACGGGACAGGGGTCTACGAGCAGTACTTC
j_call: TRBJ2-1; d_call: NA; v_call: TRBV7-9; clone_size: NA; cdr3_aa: CASASDEQFF; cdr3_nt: TGTGCCAGCGCGAGTGATGAGCAGTTCTTC
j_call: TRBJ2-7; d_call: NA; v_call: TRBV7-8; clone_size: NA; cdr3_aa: CASSLDNYEQYF; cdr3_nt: TGTGCCAGCAGCTTGGACAACTACGAGCAGTACTTC
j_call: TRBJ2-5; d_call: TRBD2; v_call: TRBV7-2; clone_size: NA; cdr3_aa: CASSLARSSGQETQYF; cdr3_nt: TGTGCCAGCAGCTTAGCGAGGTCTAGCGGACAAGAGACCCAGTACTTC
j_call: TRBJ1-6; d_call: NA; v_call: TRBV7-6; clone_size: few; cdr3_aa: CASSPRTEANSPLHF; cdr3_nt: TGTGCCAGCAGCCCCCGGACAGAAGCGAATTCACCCCTCCACTTT
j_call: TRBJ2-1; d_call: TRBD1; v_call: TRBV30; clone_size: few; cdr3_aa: CAWSVLRTGGNEQFF; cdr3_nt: TGTGCCTGGAGTGTACTCAGGACAGGGGGCAATGAGCAGTTCTTC
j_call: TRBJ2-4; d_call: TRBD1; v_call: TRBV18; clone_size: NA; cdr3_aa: CASSPRQGGDQYF; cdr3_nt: TGTGCCAGCTCACCAAGACAGGGCGGAGATCAGTACTTC
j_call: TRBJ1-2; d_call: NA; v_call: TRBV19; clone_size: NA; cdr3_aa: CASSFPPRLPFDGYTF; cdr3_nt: TGTGCCAGTAGTTTCCCTCCCCGACTGCCGTTCGATGGCTACACCTTC
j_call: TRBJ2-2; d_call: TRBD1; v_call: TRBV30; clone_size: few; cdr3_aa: CACLRDRESGELFF; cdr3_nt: TGTGCCTGCCTCCGGGACAGGGAGTCCGGGGAGCTGTTTTTT
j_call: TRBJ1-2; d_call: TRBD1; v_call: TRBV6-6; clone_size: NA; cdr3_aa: CASSPQGASYGYTF; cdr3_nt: TGTGCCAGCAGCCCACAGGGGGCGAGCTATGGCTACACCTTC
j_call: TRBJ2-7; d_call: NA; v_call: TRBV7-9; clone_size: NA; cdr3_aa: CASSELEGSSYEQYF; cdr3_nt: TGTGCCAGCAGCGAACTAGAAGGGAGCTCCTACGAGCAGTACTTC
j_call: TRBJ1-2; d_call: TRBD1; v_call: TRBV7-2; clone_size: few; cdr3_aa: CASSLQGANYGYTF; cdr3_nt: TGTGCCAGCAGCTTACAGGGGGCTAACTATGGCTACACCTTC
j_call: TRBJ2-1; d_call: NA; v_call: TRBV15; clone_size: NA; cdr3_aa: CATSRALGTNYNEQFF; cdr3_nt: TGTGCCACCAGCAGAGCGCTTGGGACCAATTACAATGAGCAGTTCTTC
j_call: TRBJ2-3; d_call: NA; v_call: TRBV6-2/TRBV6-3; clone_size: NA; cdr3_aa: CASTPGIIGTQYF; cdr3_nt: TGTGCCAGCACCCCAGGGATTATCGGTACGCAGTATTTT
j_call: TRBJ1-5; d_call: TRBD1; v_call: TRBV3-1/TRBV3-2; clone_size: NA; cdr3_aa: CASSFGTGLGGPQHF; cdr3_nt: TGTGCCAGCAGCTTCGGGACAGGCTTGGGTGGGCCCCAGCATTTT
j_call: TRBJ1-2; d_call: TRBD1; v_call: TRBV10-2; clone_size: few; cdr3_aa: CVTGTGTNYGYTF; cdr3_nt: TGCGTCACCGGGACAGGAACTAACTATGGCTACACCTTC
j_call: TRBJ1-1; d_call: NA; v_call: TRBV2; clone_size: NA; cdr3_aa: CASRGDGGRTEAFF; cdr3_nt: TGTGCCAGCAGGGGGGACGGGGGCCGCACTGAAGCTTTCTTT
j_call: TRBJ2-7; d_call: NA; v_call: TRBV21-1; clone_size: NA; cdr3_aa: CASSTTGVVYEQYF; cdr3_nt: TGTGCCAGCAGCACAACTGGGGTGGTCTACGAGCAGTACTTC
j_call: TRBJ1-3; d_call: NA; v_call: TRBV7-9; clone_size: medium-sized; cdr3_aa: CASSLAGTSGNTIYF; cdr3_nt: TGTGCCAGCAGCTTAGCCGGGACCTCTGGAAACACCATATATTTT
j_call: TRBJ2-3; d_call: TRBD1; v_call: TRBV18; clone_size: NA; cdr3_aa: CASSVGTASDTQYF; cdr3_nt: TGTGCCAGCTCTGTAGGGACAGCGTCAGATACGCAGTATTTT
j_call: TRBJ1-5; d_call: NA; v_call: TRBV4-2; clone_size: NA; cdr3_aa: CASSPLGRPAEPQHF; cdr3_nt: TGTGCCAGCAGCCCCCTGGGGCGGCCGGCAGAGCCCCAGCATTTT
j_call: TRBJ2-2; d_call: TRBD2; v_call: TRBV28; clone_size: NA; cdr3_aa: CATSLAATGELFF; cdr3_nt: TGTGCCACCTCACTAGCGGCGACCGGGGAGCTGTTTTTT
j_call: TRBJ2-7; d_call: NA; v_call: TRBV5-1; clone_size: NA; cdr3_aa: CASSAGQYGYEQYF; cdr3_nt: TGCGCCAGCAGCGCGGGACAGTACGGCTACGAGCAGTACTTC
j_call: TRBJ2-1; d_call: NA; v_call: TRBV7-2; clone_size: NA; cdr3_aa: CASSAWGISYNEQFF; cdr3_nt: TGTGCCAGCAGTGCTTGGGGGATCTCCTACAATGAGCAGTTCTTC
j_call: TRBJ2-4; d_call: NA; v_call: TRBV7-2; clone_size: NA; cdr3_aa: CASSLAPLLAKNIQYF; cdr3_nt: TGTGCCAGCAGCTTAGCTCCTCTTCTAGCCAAAAACATTCAGTACTTC
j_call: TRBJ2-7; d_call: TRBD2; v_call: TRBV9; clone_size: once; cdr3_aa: CASSATSGRGYEQYF; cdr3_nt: TGTGCCAGCAGCGCGACTAGCGGGAGAGGATACGAGCAGTACTTC